This TCR beta chain was profiled in a study of cytomegalovirus exposure and HLA in healthy donors. Details on this clone: Its cognate antigen is unknown.

Method: immunoSEQ multiplex PCR; TCRdb's copy keeps in-frame clones and lacks some. The table has 65,000 to 80,000 clones, approximately 94% seen once; the top ten hold roughly 3.3%. Trimming left V 5 bases short and J 1 base short, with 12 bases between. CDR1 and CDR2 from the germline V gene are SGHTA and FQGNSA. The CDR3 loop spans 14 amino acids. Study-wide results and caveats: Reportedly, diagnosis of cytomegalovirus status by the classifier showed high specificity and sensitivity. Most TCR sequences were rare, but some public TCRs occurred in many donors. The TCR clusters that emerged in the first cohort tended, a later analysis found, to co-occur in the 120 or so validation repertoires.

This TCR was sampled from a woman between 18 and 29 years old in good health and CMV-seropositive. Sequenced material: PBMCs. This chain links TRBV7-2 with TRBJ2-7; maybe TRBD2 (6 bases). The CDR3 protein is CASSPQTSSYEQYF. CDR3 nucleotide sequence: TGTGCCAGCAGCCCGCAGACTAGTTCCTACGAGCAGTACTTC.